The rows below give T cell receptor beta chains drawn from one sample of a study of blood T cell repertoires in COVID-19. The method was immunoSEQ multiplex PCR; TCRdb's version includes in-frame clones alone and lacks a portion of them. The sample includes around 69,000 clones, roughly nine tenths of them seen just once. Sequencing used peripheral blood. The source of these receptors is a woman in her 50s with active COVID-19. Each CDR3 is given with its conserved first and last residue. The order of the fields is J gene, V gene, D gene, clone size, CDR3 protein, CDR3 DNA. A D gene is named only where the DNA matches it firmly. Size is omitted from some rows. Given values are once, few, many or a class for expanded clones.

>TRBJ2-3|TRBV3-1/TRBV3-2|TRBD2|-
CASSPRGRATDTQYF
TGTGCCAGCAGCCCCCGCGGGAGGGCCACGGATACGCAGTATTTT
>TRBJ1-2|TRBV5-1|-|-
CASSLVGGQNYGYTF
TGCGCCAGCAGCTTGGTCGGGGGGCAAAACTATGGCTACACCTTC
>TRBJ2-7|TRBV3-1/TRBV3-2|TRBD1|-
CASSSTGDGYEQYF
TGTGCCAGCAGCTCTACAGGGGATGGCTACGAGCAGTACTTC
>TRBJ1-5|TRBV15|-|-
CATSRDPSDRSNQPQHF
TGTGCCACCAGCAGAGATCCCTCGGACAGAAGCAATCAGCCCCAGCATTTT
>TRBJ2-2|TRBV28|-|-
CASVTGPTGELFF
TGTGCCAGTGTTACAGGACCCACCGGGGAGCTGTTTTTT
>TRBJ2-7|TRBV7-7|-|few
CASSLSTGGEQYF
TGTGCCAGCAGCTTATCAACAGGTGGCGAGCAGTACTTC
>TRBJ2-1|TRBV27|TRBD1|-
CASSRSQGLPGEQFF
TGTGCCAGCAGCCGGTCACAGGGGCTCCCAGGTGAGCAGTTCTTC
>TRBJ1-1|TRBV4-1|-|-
CASSQDELNTEAFF
TGCGCCAGCAGCCAAGATGAGCTGAACACTGAAGCTTTCTTT
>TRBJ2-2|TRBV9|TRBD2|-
CASSVLAGATGELFF
TGTGCCAGCAGCGTACTAGCGGGAGCCACCGGGGAGCTGTTTTTT
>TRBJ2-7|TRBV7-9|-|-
CASSFDLRRGEQYF
TGTGCCAGCAGCTTTGATCTTAGGAGGGGCGAGCAGTACTTC
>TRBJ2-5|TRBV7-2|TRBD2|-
CASSLAGTSGRETQYF
TGTGCCAGCAGCTTAGCCGGGACTAGCGGGAGAGAGACCCAGTACTTC
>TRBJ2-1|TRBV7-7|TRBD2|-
CASSLGTSGSTEQFF
TGTGCCAGCAGCCTAGGGACTAGCGGGAGCACTGAGCAGTTCTTC
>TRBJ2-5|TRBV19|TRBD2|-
CASSTSIAGDAQYF
TGTGCCAGTAGCACCAGCATAGCGGGAGACGCCCAGTACTTC
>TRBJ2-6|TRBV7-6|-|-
CASSPPASGANVLTF
TGTGCCAGCAGCCCCCCCGCGTCGGGGGCCAACGTCCTGACTTTC
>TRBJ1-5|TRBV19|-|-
CASSIGPGTIEPQHF
TGTGCCAGTAGTATAGGTCCAGGGACAATTGAGCCCCAGCATTTT